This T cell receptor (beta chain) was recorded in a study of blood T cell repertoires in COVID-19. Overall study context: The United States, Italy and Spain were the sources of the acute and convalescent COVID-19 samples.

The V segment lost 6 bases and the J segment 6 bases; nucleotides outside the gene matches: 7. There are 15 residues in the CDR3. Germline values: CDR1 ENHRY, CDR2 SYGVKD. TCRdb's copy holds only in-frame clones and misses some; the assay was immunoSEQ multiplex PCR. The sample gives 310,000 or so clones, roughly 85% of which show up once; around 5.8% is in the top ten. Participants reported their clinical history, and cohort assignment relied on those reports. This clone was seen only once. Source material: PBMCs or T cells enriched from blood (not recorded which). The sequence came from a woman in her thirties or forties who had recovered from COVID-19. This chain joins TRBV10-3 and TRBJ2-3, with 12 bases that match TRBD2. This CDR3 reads CAIRETSGSTDTQYF. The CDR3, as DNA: TGTGCCATCAGGGAGACTAGCGGGAGTACGGATACGCAGTATTTT.